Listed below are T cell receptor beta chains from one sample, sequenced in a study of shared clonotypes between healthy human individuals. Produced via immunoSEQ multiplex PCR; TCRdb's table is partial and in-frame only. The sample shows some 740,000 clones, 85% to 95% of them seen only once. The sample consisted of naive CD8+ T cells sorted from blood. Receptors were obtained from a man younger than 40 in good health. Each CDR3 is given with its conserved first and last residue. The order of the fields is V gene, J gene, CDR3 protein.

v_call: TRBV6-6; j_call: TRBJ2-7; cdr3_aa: CASSGTGGYEQYF
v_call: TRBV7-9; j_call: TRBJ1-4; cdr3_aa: CASSSYRDLEEKLFF
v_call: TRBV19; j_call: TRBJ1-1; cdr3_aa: CATSWGLGTEAFF
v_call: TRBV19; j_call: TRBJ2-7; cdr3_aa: CASSILPTRSSYEQYF
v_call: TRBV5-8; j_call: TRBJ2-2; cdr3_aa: CASSLVALGELFF
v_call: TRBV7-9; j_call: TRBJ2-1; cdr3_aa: CASSLVGSSYNEQFF
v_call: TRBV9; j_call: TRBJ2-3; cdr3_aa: CASSVVAGYTDTQYF
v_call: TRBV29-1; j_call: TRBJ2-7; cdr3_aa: CSVEMAVSYEQYF
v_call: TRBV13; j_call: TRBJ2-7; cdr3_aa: CASSLGTGPYEQYF
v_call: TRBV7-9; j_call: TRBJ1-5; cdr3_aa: CASSESTSGSYSNQPQHF
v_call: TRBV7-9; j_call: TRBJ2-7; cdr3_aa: CASSPVGQHEQYF
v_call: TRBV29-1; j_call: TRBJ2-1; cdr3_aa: CSVEEASMGKTRYEQFF
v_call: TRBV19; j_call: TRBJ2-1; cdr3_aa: CARPAIGGYNEQFF
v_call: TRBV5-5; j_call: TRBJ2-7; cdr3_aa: CASSLGQVLHSEQYF
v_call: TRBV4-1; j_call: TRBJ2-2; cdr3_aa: CASSQDLKENTGELFF
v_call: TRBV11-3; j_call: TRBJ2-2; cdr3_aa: CALEGNTGELFF
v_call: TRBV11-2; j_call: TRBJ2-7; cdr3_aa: CASSLSYRSAPEQYF
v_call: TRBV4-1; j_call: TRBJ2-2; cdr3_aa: CASSQSKAGGRSGELFF
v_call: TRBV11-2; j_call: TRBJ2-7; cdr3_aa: CASSFGVGPAYEQYF
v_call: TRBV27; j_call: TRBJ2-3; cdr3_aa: CASSDHRDTDTQYF
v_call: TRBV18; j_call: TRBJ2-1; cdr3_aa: CASSPTGGVYNEQFF
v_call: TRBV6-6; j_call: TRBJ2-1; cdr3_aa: CASSYPPGTSEHEQFF
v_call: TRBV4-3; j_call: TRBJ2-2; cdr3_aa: CASSQERHPTGELFF
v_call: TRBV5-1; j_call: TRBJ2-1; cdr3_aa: CASSPYGAQGNEQFF
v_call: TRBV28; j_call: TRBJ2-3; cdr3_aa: CASSLGTGNTDTQYF
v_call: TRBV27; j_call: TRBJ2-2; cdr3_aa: CASSLVDAGELFF
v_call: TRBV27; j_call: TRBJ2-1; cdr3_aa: CASSLAGLGNEQFF
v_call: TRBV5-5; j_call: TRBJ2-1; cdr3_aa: CASSSGSSSGNEQFF
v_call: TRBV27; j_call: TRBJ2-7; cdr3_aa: CASGSGPGGEQYF
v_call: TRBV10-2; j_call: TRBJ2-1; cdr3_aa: CASTGLAGAPYNEQFF
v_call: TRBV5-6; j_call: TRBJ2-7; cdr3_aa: CASSLHYEQYF
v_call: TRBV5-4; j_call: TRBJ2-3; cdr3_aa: CASSLEADSSTDTQYF
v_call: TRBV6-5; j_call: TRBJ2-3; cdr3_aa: CASSYRATQFPDTQYF
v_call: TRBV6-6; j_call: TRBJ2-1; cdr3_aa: CASSYPTGYNEQFF
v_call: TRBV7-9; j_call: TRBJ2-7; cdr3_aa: CASSFVQSYEQYF
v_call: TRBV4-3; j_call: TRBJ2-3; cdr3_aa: CASSQDREYTDTQYF
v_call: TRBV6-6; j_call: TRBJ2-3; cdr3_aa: CASSYGQGFPDTQYF
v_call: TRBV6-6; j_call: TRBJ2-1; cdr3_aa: CASSWVGDDEQFF